The clone carrying this T cell receptor beta chain was counted a few times. Its target is not known. This record comes from a study of identical twins. The study's findings and limits: Twins showed weaker excess sharing in their beta out-of-frame sequences. Models, which agreed with sharing between unrelated individuals, nonetheless underestimated the out-of-frame TCR alpha sharing seen in monozygotic twins. Diverse VJ usage suggested most zero-insertion clonotypes were not invariant T cells.

Germline trimming cut 1 base from V and 1 base from J; bases unmatched to any gene: 12. The CDR3 has 17 residues. Germline assignment: CDR1 DFQATT and CDR2 SNEGSKA (reference sequence). TCRdb itself ran the 5' RACE reads through MiXCR, one entry per CDR3 protein. The table records about 890,000 distinct CDR3 sequences, about 12% of them present only once. The same data also contributed to another study, on yellow fever vaccine responses in identical twins.

This clonotype was obtained from a woman aged 18-29 years in good health. Sequencing was performed on PBMCs. The chain carries TRBV20-1 and TRBJ2-7, with 8 bases aligning to TRBD2. The CDR3 region has the DNA TGCAGTGCTAGAGGCACTAGCGGAGGGGGGAAATCCTACGAGCAGTACTTC. Residues: CSARGTSGGGKSYEQYF.